These T cell receptor beta chains were read from a single sample in a study of T cell responses to AZD1222 COVID-19 vaccine. TCRdb's table, derived via immunoSEQ multiplex PCR, lists solely in-frame clones and lacks some. The sample has 150,000 or so clones; 80% to 95% are singletons. Sequencing used peripheral blood, obtained on day 0 of AZD1222 vaccination. The receptors stem from an adult in good health. Each CDR3 is given with its conserved first and last residue. The order of the fields is J gene, D gene, V gene, CDR3 length, clone size, CDR3 DNA, CDR3 protein. The D gene is left open where the match is weak. Clone size, where shown, is once, few, many, or a class for clones that have expanded.

TRBJ1-2 NA TRBV20-1 14 NA TGCAGTGCTAGTCAGGCTGGGGCCTTCTATGGCTACACCTTC CSASQAGAFYGYTF
TRBJ1-2 NA TRBV7-2 15 NA TGTGCCAGCAGCTTAGTAAGGTCCCGGGGCTATGGCTACACCTTC CASSLVRSRGYGYTF
TRBJ2-7 NA TRBV3-1/TRBV3-2 15 NA TGTGCCAGCAGCCAAGATTCGCGGTGGTCCTACGAGCAGTACTTC CASSQDSRWSYEQYF
TRBJ1-4 NA TRBV10-3 13 NA TGTGCCATCAGTGGGGAGTTGGCAGAAAAACTGTTTTTT CAISGELAEKLFF
TRBJ1-1 NA TRBV7-9 15 NA TGTGCCAGCAGCGGGTCAGCGGCAGCGAACACTGAAGCTTTCTTT CASSGSAAANTEAFF
TRBJ1-1 NA TRBV6-5 15 once TGTGCCAGCAGCCAATCCCCGGGACAAGTTTTTGAAGCTTTCTTT CASSQSPGQVFEAFF
TRBJ2-3 NA TRBV18 13 NA TGTGCCAGCTCACCGGCTAGCACAGATACGCAGTATTTT CASSPASTDTQYF
TRBJ1-1 NA TRBV12-3/TRBV12-4 13 NA TGTGCCAGCAGTGCCTTGGAGGGAACTGAAGCTTTCTTT CASSALEGTEAFF
TRBJ1-3 NA TRBV5-1 15 NA TGCGCCAGCAGCTCCACGGGTGACTTGGGAAACACCATATATTTT CASSSTGDLGNTIYF
TRBJ2-3 TRBD2 TRBV11-1 16 NA TGTGCTTGCACCCCCGGACTAGCGGGGCGCACAGATACGCAGTATTTT CACTPGLAGRTDTQYF
TRBJ2-1 TRBD2 TRBV20-1 14 NA TGCAGTGCTAGTGCTAGCGGGGGGCACAATGAGCAGTTCTTC CSASASGGHNEQFF
TRBJ2-7 TRBD1 TRBV6-6 13 NA TGTGCCAGCAGGACCGGGACAGAATACGAGCAGTACTTC CASRTGTEYEQYF
TRBJ2-5 NA TRBV6-6 11 NA TGTGCCAGCAGTTACGCCGGGACCCAGTACTTC CASSYAGTQYF
TRBJ1-4 NA TRBV23-1 17 NA TGCGCCAGCAGTCCTCTGGGCAGGAGAGCAACTAATGAAAAACTGTTTTTT CASSPLGRRATNEKLFF
TRBJ1-2 NA TRBV28 13 few TGTGCCAGCAGCGGTGGGTCCAACTATGGCTACACCTTC CASSGGSNYGYTF
TRBJ2-7 TRBD2 TRBV13 16 NA TGTGCCAGCAGCTCCGTCGGACTAGCGGGAGGGTACGAGCAGTACTTC CASSSVGLAGGYEQYF
TRBJ2-7 NA TRBV7-9 12 once TGTGCCAGCAGCTTAGAATGGAGCGAGCAGTACTTC CASSLEWSEQYF
TRBJ1-5 NA TRBV28 16 once TGTGCCAGCAGCCCGAGGGGCCGGGGAATAAATCAGCCCCAGCATTTT CASSPRGRGINQPQHF
TRBJ1-5 NA TRBV18 16 NA TGTGCCAGCTCACCTAAGACAGGAACGAACAATCAGCCCCAGCATTTT CASSPKTGTNNQPQHF
TRBJ2-1 NA TRBV19 14 NA TGTGCCAGTGGAGGGGCGGTAATTAACAATGAGCAGTTCTTC CASGGAVINNEQFF
TRBJ1-5 TRBD1 TRBV7-2 15 NA TGTGCCAGCAGCCTCCACAGGGGAAACAATCAGCCCCAGCATTTT CASSLHRGNNQPQHF
TRBJ1-3 NA TRBV6-5 13 NA TGTGCCAGCAGGAGGACGGGTGGAAACACCATATATTTT CASRRTGGNTIYF
TRBJ1-1 NA TRBV2 13 NA TGTGCCAGCAGCCCAGGTGGGGTTTCTGAAGCTTTCTTT CASSPGGVSEAFF
TRBJ1-5 NA TRBV6-1 13 NA TGTGCCAGCAGTGAACAGGAGAATCAGCCCCAGCATTTT CASSEQENQPQHF
TRBJ1-4 TRBD1 TRBV3-1/TRBV3-2 16 NA TGTGCCAGCAGCCAAGAAGGGACAGGGCGCGGGGAAAAACTGTTTTTT CASSQEGTGRGEKLFF
TRBJ1-4 NA TRBV6-5 15 NA TGTGCCAGCAGTTACTCGGCAGGGTCTAATGAAAAACTGTTTTTT CASSYSAGSNEKLFF
TRBJ1-6 NA TRBV7-9 17 NA TGTGCCAGCAGCCCCAACCGGGTGGGGGGACGGAATTCACCCCTCCACTTT CASSPNRVGGRNSPLHF
TRBJ2-3 NA TRBV29-1 12 NA TGCAGCGCCCTACCGGCTACAGATACGCAGTATTTT CSALPATDTQYF
TRBJ1-2 NA TRBV15 13 NA TGTGCCACCAGCAGTCTTTCGGACTATGGCTACACCTTC CATSSLSDYGYTF
TRBJ2-4 NA TRBV7-9 12 NA TGTGCCAGCAGTTCCCGACAGAGCATTCAGTACTTC CASSSRQSIQYF
TRBJ1-2 NA TRBV29-1 13 NA TGCAGCGTTGAGTGGGTAACTAACTATGGCTACACCTTC CSVEWVTNYGYTF
TRBJ2-3 TRBD1 TRBV6-4 14 NA TGTGCCAGCCAGGGGACAGGGGCGGCAGATACGCAGTATTTT CASQGTGAADTQYF
TRBJ1-1 TRBD1 TRBV6-5 12 NA TGTGCGGCCATCACAGGGGACACTGAAGCTTTCTTT CAAITGDTEAFF
TRBJ2-7 NA TRBV28 16 NA TGTGCCAGCAGTTTATTGGGGGCCCGAGACTCCTACGAGCAGTACTTC CASSLLGARDSYEQYF